This entry features one T cell receptor (beta chain) sequence. Only in-frame clones appear in the TCRdb table, and some are missing; sequencing was by immunoSEQ multiplex PCR. The data contain 220,000 or so clones, 86% of them singletons. V lost 4 bases and J 4 bases, leaving 19 bases between the germline ends. The CDR3 extends over 16 amino acids. CDR1 is LNHDA, CDR2 SQIVND, per germline (reference sequence). The sample originates from a study of blood T cell repertoires in COVID-19. This TCR was sampled from a woman in her forties or fifties with COVID-19, enrolled during active disease. The chain joins TRBV19 to TRBJ1-2; D might be TRBD1 (6 bases). The material sequenced was peripheral blood. Here the CDR3 DNA reads TGTGCCAGTAGTAAGGGGGACGGATCACCTCTCTATGGCTACACCTTC. This translates into CASSKGDGSPLYGYTF.